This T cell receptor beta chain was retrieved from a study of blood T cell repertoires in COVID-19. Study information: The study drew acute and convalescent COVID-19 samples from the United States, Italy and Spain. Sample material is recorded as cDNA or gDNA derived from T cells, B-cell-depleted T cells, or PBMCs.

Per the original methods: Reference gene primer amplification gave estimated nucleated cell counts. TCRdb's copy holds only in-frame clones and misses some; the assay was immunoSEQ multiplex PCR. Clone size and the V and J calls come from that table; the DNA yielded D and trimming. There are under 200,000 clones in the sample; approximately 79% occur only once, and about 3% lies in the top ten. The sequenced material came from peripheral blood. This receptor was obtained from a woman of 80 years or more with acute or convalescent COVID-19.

CDR3 loop: CASRLAGISETQYF. The CDR3 DNA follows: TGTGCCAGCAGACTAGCGGGTATCTCAGAGACCCAGTACTTC. The chain carries TRBV28 and TRBJ2-5; 9 nucleotides align to TRBD2. The CDR3 extends over 14 amino acids. Germline CDR1 reads MDHEN; CDR2 reads SYDVKM. Trimming took 6 bases from V and 4 from J; bases not matched to a gene: 6.